These 9 T cell receptor beta chains came from one sample sequenced in a study of blood T cell repertoires in COVID-19. Assay: immunoSEQ multiplex PCR; the TCRdb copy retains only in-frame clones and omits some. Altogether about 190,000 clones are present, approximately 86% being singletons, with the ten largest covering about 1.1%. Sequencing was done on a sample of peripheral blood. These receptors came from a young man with acute or convalescent COVID-19.

V and J are TRBV20-1 and TRBJ2-3; 10 bases line up with TRBD2. V was clipped by 3 bases and J by 5 bases; unmatched bases: 14. The germline gives CDR1 DFQATT, CDR2 SNEGSKA (reference sequence). There are 17 residues in the CDR3. The CDR3 is CSASGYGAGGPIDTQYF. CDR3 DNA: TGCAGTGCTAGTGGCTACGGAGCGGGGGGGCCAATAGATACGCAGTATTTT.

CDR3: CASSQAQTGLTFYEQYF. CDR3 sequence (DNA): TGTGCCAGCAGTCAAGCCCAGACAGGGTTAACGTTCTACGAGCAGTACTTC. V usage is TRBV28 and J usage is TRBJ2-7, with 7 bases aligning to TRBD1. This CDR3 is 17 amino acids long. The germline CDR1 and CDR2 sequences are MDHEN and SYDVKM. Trimming at V came to 5 bases and at J to 3 bases, leaving 16 bases not matched to a gene.

The chain employs TRBV10-3 and TRBJ2-1; 10 bases are a match to TRBD1. With 10 bases clipped from V and 0 bases from J, the junction kept 3 bases outside the gene matches. The CDR3 covers 14 residues. CDR1 and CDR2 (germline): ENHRY, SYGVKD. The CDR3 loop is CATRTGGSYNEQFF. In DNA, the CDR3 is TGTGCCACCCGGACAGGGGGCTCCTACAATGAGCAGTTCTTC.

This chain connects TRBV24-1 to TRBJ2-2; 8 bases agree with TRBD1. V trimming: 4 bases; J trimming: 6 bases; junction bases outside the gene matches: 6. The germline V gene encodes CDR1 KGHDR and CDR2 SFDVKD. The CDR3 contains 15 residues. The CDR3 here is CATSDLGQGAGELFF. Here the CDR3 DNA reads TGTGCCACCAGTGACCTTGGACAGGGCGCCGGGGAGCTGTTTTTT.

This clone was counted between two and nine times. This rearrangement joins TRBV5-1 to TRBJ1-4; 7 bases agree with TRBD1. V gave up 4 bases and J gave up 3 bases; unmatched junction bases: 9. Germline values: CDR1 SGHRS, CDR2 YFSETQ. This CDR3 region has 16 residues. The CDR3 loop is CASSPDRAIANEKLFF. In DNA form, the CDR3 reads TGCGCCAGCAGCCCAGACAGGGCGATCGCTAATGAAAAACTGTTTTTT.

The V gene is TRBV28, the J gene TRBJ2-7; TRBD2 matches 8 bases. The germline V gene has CDR1 MDHEN and CDR2 SYDVKM. This CDR3 has 13 amino acids. V shed 4 bases, J shed 6 bases, and the junction held 5 bases outside the gene matches. The DNA for the CDR3 is TGTGCCAGCAGTTACGGGAGGGAGCGCGAGCAGTACTTC. The encoded protein is CASSYGREREQYF. Variable domain in full (rest from reference TRBV28 and TRBJ2-7): DVKVTQSSRYLVKRTGEKVFLECVQDMDHENMFWYRQDPGLGLRLIYFSYDVKMKEKGDIPEGYSVSREKKERFSLILESASTNQTSMYLCASSYGREREQYFGPGTRLTVT.

The chain is built from TRBV5-1 and TRBJ2-4; TRBD1 agrees at 8 bases. Germline lookup yields CDR1 SGHRS and CDR2 YFSETQ. The CDR3 extends over 16 amino acids. Germline trimming cut 4 bases from V and 6 bases from J; bases unmatched to any gene: 12. The CDR3 loop reads CASSPGAGGGGNIQYF. Written as DNA, the CDR3 is TGCGCCAGCAGCCCGGGGGCAGGGGGCGGTGGAAACATTCAGTACTTC.

The gene calls are TRBV10-3 and TRBJ1-2; tentatively, D is TRBD1 (5 bases). Germline CDR1 reads ENHRY; CDR2 reads SYGVKD. Trimming shortened V by 7 bases and J by 2 bases, and 11 bases separated the two germline ends. This CDR3 is 13 amino acids long. CDR3 sequence (DNA): TGTGCCATCACCAAACAGGTCAACTATGGCTACACCTTC. This codes for CAITKQVNYGYTF.

The chain couples TRBV6-6 to TRBJ2-3; 11 positions agree with TRBD2. This CDR3 region has 16 residues. The germline V gene encodes CDR1 MNHNY and CDR2 SVGAGI (reference sequence). With 6 bases clipped from V and 4 bases from J, the junction kept 9 bases outside the gene matches. The CDR3 DNA follows: TGTGCCAGCAGCGCTATAGCGGGGGGGCTTTCAGATACGCAGTATTTT. Protein sequence: CASSAIAGGLSDTQYF.